This entry is about one T cell receptor beta chain. The entry originates in a study of blood T cell repertoires in COVID-19. Looking at the study overall: COVID-19 samples from acute and convalescent phases originated in the United States, Italy and Spain. PBMCs, B-cell-depleted T cells, or T cells provided the cDNA or gDNA that made up the material.

The CDR3 covers 14 residues. V was shortened by 4 bases and J by 10 bases, with 15 bases between the two germline ends. CDR1 is SGHRS, CDR2 YFSETQ, per germline. The table came from immunoSEQ multiplex PCR; TCRdb's copy has only in-frame clones and leaves some out. This table has approximately 270,000 clones, approximately 85% appearing once. The sequence was collected from a woman in her 70s with acute or convalescent COVID-19. The sample was peripheral blood. The gene calls are TRBV5-1 and TRBJ1-6, with D hard to call. In nucleotides, the CDR3 is TGCGCCAGCAGCCAGCTGAAGATCGGGTCACCCCTCCACTTT. It encodes CASSQLKIGSPLHF.